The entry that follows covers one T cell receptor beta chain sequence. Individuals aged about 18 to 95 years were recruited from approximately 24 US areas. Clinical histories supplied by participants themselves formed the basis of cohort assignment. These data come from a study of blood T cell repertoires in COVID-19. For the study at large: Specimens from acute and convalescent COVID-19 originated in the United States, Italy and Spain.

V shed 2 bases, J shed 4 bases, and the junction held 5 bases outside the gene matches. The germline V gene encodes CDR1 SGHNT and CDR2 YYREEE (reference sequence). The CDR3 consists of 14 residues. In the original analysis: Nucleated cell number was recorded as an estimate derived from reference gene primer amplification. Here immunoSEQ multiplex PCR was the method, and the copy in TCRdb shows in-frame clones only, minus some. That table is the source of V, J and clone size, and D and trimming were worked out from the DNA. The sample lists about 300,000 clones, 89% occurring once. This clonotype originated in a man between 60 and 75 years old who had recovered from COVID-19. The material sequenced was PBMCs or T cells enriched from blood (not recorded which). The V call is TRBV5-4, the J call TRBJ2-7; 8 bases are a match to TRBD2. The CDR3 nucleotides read TGTGCCAGCAGCTTACTAGCGGAGATATACGAGCAGTACTTC. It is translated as CASSLLAEIYEQYF.